The T cell receptor beta chain under discussion was sequenced for a study of T cell responses to AZD1222 COVID-19 vaccine (dated by TCRdb to the early 2020s). Turning to the overall study: AZD1222 recipients whose second dose came at about 4 weeks and those whose second dose came at about 12 weeks were combined into one group, since spike-specific TCR depth and breadth did not differ between the two schedules. TCR sequencing covered some 240 trial participants: some 210 given two doses of AZD1222 and about 26 given two doses of MenACWY control vaccine. Enrollment into the trials was organized by age into subgroups of 18-55, 56-69 and 70-plus years, and those subgroups contained around 150, 28 and 57 TCR-sequenced participants, respectively. Here is what the overall study found, with its caveats: Nearly half of unique spike-specific TCRs reportedly recognized epitopes outside regions mutated in the B.1.351 and B.1.1.7 variants. CD4 TCRs associated with the vaccine covered the entire spike protein, and the dominant responses were in regions 160-218 and 743-854. No day 14 peak-response samples were available, so repertoires were characterized only after the peak T cell response. A significant rise in spike-specific TCR breadth and depth was observed after two AZD1222 doses relative to day 0 and relative to MenACWY recipients. Participants were mostly white British and included more females than males, and it was suggested by the authors that clonal diversity may have been underestimated. Conclusions about previously exposed vaccinees are limited because only six or seven AZD1222 recipients were SARS-CoV-2 seropositive at baseline. In the small 56-69-year group, the increase in depth fell short of significance, most likely because of low power.

This sample's time point label indicates: baseline before first vaccination. Samples from vaccinated people were obtained from the UK trials COV001 and COV002, which included a single-blind randomized controlled phase 2/3 trial of AZD1222 (ChAdOx1 nCoV-19) in healthy adults. For TCRbeta chain sequencing, PBMC samples from trial participants were taken at day 0 and at day 28 after the second dose. The CDR3 regions of human TCRbeta chains were analyzed by immunosequencing. Regarding the original processing steps: Repertoire TCRs were matched against a reference library of SARS-CoV-2-specific TCRs generated with the MIRA antigen-specificity platform. Breadth was defined as the fraction of unique TCRs that were SARS-CoV-2-associated, and depth was defined as the fraction of total T cells that were SARS-CoV-2-associated. Each spike-specific TCR was assigned to its reactive spike region and to a CD4 or CD8 class using the MIRA data. Log10-transformed breadth and depth values were compared by one-way ANOVA with Sidak's multiple comparisons tests. Here the immuneACCESS table is served through TCRdb, limited to in-frame sequences with V and J called. Missing clones are a known gap in these copies; in checked studies unresolved V genes cover under half, and the rest lacks a known reason. The V and J calls and clone size were taken over from that table, and D and trimming were inferred from the DNA. This sample lists roughly 100,000 clones; roughly nine tenths were detected once. The ten biggest clones cover 3.5% to 4.5% of the sample.

About this clone: Its antigen is unknown. Nothing much larger sits one base from this clone, and base qualities are not available.

Spanning cysteine to phenylalanine, the CDR3 consists of 16 amino acids. The entry retains the CDR3 DNA only, 48 bases that are in frame from base 1. According to the germline V gene, CDR1 reads KGHSY and CDR2 reads FQNENV. Trimming takes 2 bases from V and 0 bases from J, and the germline ends sit 11 bases apart. The sequences come from peripheral blood, collected on day 0 of AZD1222 vaccination. This sequence was found in an adult in good health. The chain was built from TRBV16 and TRBJ1-5; TRBD1 could be the D gene, as 6 bases match. The CDR3 protein sequence reads: CASSQVQGYSNQPQHF. The DNA reads as follows: TGTGCCAGCAGCCAAGTGCAGGGGTATAGCAATCAGCCCCAGCATTTT.